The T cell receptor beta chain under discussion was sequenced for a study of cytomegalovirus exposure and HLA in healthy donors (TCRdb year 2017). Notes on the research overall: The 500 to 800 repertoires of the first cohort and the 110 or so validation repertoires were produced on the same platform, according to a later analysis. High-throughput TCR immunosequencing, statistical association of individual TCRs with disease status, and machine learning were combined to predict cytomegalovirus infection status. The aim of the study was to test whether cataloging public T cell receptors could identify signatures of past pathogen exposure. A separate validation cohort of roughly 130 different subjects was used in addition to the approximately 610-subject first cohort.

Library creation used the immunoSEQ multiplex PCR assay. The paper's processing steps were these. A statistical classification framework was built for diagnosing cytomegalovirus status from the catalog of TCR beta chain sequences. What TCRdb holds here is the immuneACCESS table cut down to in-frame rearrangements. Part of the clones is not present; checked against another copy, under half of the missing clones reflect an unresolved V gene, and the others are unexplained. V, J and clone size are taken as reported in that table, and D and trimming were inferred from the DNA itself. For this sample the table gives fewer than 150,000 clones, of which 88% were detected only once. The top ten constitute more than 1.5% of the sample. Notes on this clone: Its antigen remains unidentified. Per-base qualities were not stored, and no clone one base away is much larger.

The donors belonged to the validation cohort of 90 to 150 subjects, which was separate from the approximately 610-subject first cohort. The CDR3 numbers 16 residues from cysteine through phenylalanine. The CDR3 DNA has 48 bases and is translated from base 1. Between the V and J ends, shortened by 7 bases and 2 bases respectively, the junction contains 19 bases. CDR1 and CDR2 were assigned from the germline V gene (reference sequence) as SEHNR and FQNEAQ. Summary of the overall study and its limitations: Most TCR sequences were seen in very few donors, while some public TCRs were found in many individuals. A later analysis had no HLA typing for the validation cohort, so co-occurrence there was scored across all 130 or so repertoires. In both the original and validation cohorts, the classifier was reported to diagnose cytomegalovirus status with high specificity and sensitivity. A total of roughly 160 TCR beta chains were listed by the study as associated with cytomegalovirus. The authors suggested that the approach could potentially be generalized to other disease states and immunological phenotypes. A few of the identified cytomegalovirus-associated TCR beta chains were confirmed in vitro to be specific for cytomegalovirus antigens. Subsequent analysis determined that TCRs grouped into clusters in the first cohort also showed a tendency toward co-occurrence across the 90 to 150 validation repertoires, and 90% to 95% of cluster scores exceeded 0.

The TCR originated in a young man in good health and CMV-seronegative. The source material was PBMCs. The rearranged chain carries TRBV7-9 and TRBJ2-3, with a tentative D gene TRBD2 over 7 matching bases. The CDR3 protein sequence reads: CASTDLGGLPTDTQYF. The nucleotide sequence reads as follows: TGTGCCAGCACCGATCTGGGGGGGCTCCCCACAGATACGCAGTATTTT. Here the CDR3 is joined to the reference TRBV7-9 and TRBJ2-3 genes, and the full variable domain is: DTGVSQNPRHKITKRGQNVTFRCDPISEHNRLYWYRQTLGQGPEFLTYFQNEAQLEKSRLLSDRFSAERPKGSFSTLEIQRTEQGDSAMYLCASTDLGGLPTDTQYFGPGTRLTVL.